These 19 T cell receptor beta chains originate from one sample sequenced in a study of cytomegalovirus exposure and HLA in healthy donors. The primer mix had 60 Vbeta and 13 Jbeta primers. Method: immunoSEQ multiplex PCR; TCRdb's copy keeps in-frame clones and lacks some. The data hold over 85,000 clones, with 60% to 75% observed a single time. The sequenced sample consisted of PBMCs. The origin of the receptors is a female donor in good health and CMV-seronegative.

This clone was counted a few times. The chain recombines TRBV7-9 with TRBJ1-3; no reliable D call. CDR1 SEHNR and CDR2 FQNEAQ come from the germline V gene (reference sequence). This CDR3 spans 14 amino acids. The V end was cut by 3 bases, the J end by 4 bases, with 10 bases between. The CDR3 nucleotides are TGTGCCAGCAGCTTTGCGGGTGGCGGAAACACCATATATTTT. Translation: CASSFAGGGNTIYF.

This chain uses TRBV18 with TRBJ2-3; TRBD1 agrees at 8 bases. CDR3 length: 16 residues. CDR1 and CDR2 from the germline V gene are KGHSH and LQKENI. With V trimmed by 2 bases and J by 6 bases, 10 bases remained unmatched. The CDR3 sequence: CASSPKDRGLMDTQYF. The DNA for the CDR3 is TGTGCCAGCTCACCAAAAGACAGGGGTTTAATGGATACGCAGTATTTT.

V gene TRBV19 combines with J gene TRBJ2-2, with 8 bases aligning to TRBD1. The CDR3 totals 15 residues. Germline V gene lookup returns CDR1 LNHDA and CDR2 SQIVND (reference sequence). The V gene end was trimmed by 4 bases and the J gene end by 3 bases; junction bases not matched to a gene: 4. The CDR3 reads CASSKPGQDTGELFF. CDR3 nucleotide sequence: TGTGCCAGTAGTAAACCGGGACAGGACACCGGGGAGCTGTTTTTT.

This chain connects TRBV10-1 to TRBJ2-5; no clear D. CDR1 is WNHNN, CDR2 SYGVQD, per germline (reference sequence). CDR3 size: 15 residues. Trimming stripped 3 bases from V and 1 base from J, with 12 bases between. CDR3 residues: CASSDGALGQETQYF. The DNA of the CDR3 is TGCGCCAGCAGTGACGGAGCCCTAGGCCAAGAGACCCAGTACTTC.

This chain connects TRBV5-6 to TRBJ2-7, with 9 nucleotides matching TRBD1. Looked up from germline, CDR1 is SGHDT and CDR2 is YYEEEE. Trimming removed 4 bases from V and 0 bases from J; junction bases left unmatched: 5. The CDR3 is 15 residues long. The chain's CDR3 is CASSIPGQGSYEQYF. CDR3 DNA: TGTGCCAGCAGCATACCGGGACAGGGCTCCTACGAGCAGTACTTC. Full variable domain (rest looked up from reference TRBV5-6 and TRBJ2-7): DAGVTQSPTHLIKTRGQQVTLRCSPKSGHDTVSWYQQALGQGPQFIFQYYEEEERQRGNFPDRFSGHQFPNYSSELNVNALLLGDSALYLCASSIPGQGSYEQYFGPGTRLTVT.

This rearrangement joins TRBV2 to TRBJ1-1, with TRBD1 as a possible D gene (5 bases). With 1 base removed from V and 4 bases from J, the gap between germline ends came to 10 bases. CDR1 SNHLY and CDR2 FYNNEI come from the germline V gene. The CDR3 length is 14 residues. Here the CDR3 reads CASSEDGGSTEAFF. As DNA, the CDR3 is TGTGCCAGCAGTGAAGACGGGGGGAGCACTGAAGCTTTCTTT.

This clone appeared a single time. J is TRBJ1-1 and V is TRBV11-2; D is undetermined. Per germline, CDR1 SGHAT and CDR2 FQNNGV. This CDR3 has 13 residues. Deletions cut 4 bases from V and 1 base from J, with 7 bases between. DNA of the CDR3: TGTGCCAGCAGCTGGAGTGGGAACACTGAAGCTTTCTTT. It is translated as CASSWSGNTEAFF.

The gene calls are TRBV5-1 and TRBJ2-3; 8 bases fit TRBD2. Germline CDR1 SGHRS, CDR2 YFSETQ. Trimming at V came to 7 bases and at J to 2 bases, leaving 6 bases not matched to a gene. The CDR3 is 14 amino acids. Written as DNA, the CDR3 is TGCGCCAGCTCCGCGGGAGGAATCACAGATACGCAGTATTTT. This gives the protein CASSAGGITDTQYF.

The rearrangement uses TRBV6-5 and TRBJ2-1; D unclear. Trimming took off 6 bases at V and 0 bases at J, with 12 bases between the two ends. Germline lookup yields CDR1 MNHEY and CDR2 SVGAGI. This CDR3 has 15 amino acids. CDR3 sequence (DNA): TGTGCCAGCAGGAATAGCTCGAGCTCCTACAATGAGCAGTTCTTC. Its protein is CASRNSSSSYNEQFF.

V gene TRBV7-2 combines with J gene TRBJ1-2, with 12 bases lining up with TRBD1. In germline, CDR1 is SGHTA, CDR2 FQGNSA. This CDR3 has 15 amino acids. J gave up 8 bases and V 6 bases, and 10 bases lay outside the gene matches. This CDR3 is CASRPPGTGGLGYTF. Written as DNA, the CDR3 is TGTGCCAGCAGACCCCCCGGGACAGGGGGCTTAGGCTACACCTTC. Full variable domain (remainder filled in from reference TRBV7-2 and TRBJ1-2): GAGVSQSPSNKVTEKGKDVELRCDPISGHTALYWYRQSLGQGLEFLIYFQGNSAPDKSGLPSDRFSAERTGGSVSTLTIQRTQQEDSAVYLCASRPPGTGGLGYTFGSGTRLTVV.

The chain carries TRBV7-2 and TRBJ1-5; no definite D call. CDR1 is SGHTA and CDR2 is FQGNSA in the germline V gene. There are 17 residues in the CDR3. Trimming removed 2 bases from V and 2 bases from J, with 16 bases in between. The CDR3 is CASSLYPTGSGNQPQHF. CDR3 sequence (DNA): TGTGCCAGCAGCTTATATCCGACGGGGTCGGGCAATCAGCCCCAGCATTTT.

The chain employs TRBV28 and TRBJ1-2; a weak D match, TRBD1 (5 bases). Germline V gene lookup returns CDR1 MDHEN and CDR2 SYDVKM. The germline V and J ends were trimmed by 5 bases and 3 bases, with 16 bases remaining between them. The CDR3 has 15 residues. The CDR3 DNA follows: TGTGCCAGCAGTACTAGCCGGGACGCATACTATGGCTACACCTTC. Its translation is CASSTSRDAYYGYTF.

This sequence joins TRBV7-2 and TRBJ2-7, with D possibly TRBD2 on 5 matching bases. The germline CDR1 and CDR2 sequences are SGHTA and FQGNSA. The CDR3 spans 14 residues. Trimming stripped 2 bases from V and 2 bases from J, with 10 bases between. The CDR3 bases are TGTGCCAGCAGCTTAACCACGAGGGCCTACGAGCAGTACTTC. This sequence encodes CASSLTTRAYEQYF.

DNA for the CDR3: TGTGCCAGCAGCTATAGCGGGGGGCCGTCCACAGATACGCAGTATTTT. As protein: CASSYSGGPSTDTQYF. The chain joins TRBV9 to TRBJ2-3; TRBD2 matches 10 bases. V was clipped by 4 bases and J by 2 bases; unmatched bases: 7. This CDR3 has 16 amino acids. Germline V gives CDR1 SGDLS, CDR2 YYNGEE.

The chain uses TRBV6-5 and TRBJ1-2; 7 positions agree with TRBD1. Germline values: CDR1 MNHEY, CDR2 SVGAGI. CDR3 length: 16 amino acids. J lost 5 bases, V lost 4 bases, and 13 bases had no gene match. The CDR3 here is CASSSWDSVGGYGYTF. The CDR3 bases are TGTGCCAGCAGTTCCTGGGACAGCGTCGGCGGGTATGGCTACACCTTC.

The chain has TRBV11-3 and TRBJ1-4; the D is unclear. V was clipped by 5 bases and J by 8 bases, with 18 bases between them. Germline V gives CDR1 SGHNT, CDR2 YENEEA. This CDR3 has 15 residues. The CDR3 region has the DNA TGTGCCAGCAGCGCCCGTGGAGGGCTGGAGGAAAAACTGTTTTTT. It encodes CASSARGGLEEKLFF.

The chain recombines TRBV28 with TRBJ1-5; no firm D call. This CDR3 contains 14 residues. The germline V gene has CDR1 MDHEN and CDR2 SYDVKM. Trimming removed 3 bases from V and 2 bases from J, with 8 bases in between. The CDR3 bases are TGTGCCAGCAGTTTTGGTCGGGGCAATCAGCCCCAGCATTTT. It specifies CASSFGRGNQPQHF.

There are a few counts of this clone. The CDR3 protein is CASSDSGTSSYEQYF. The DNA for the CDR3 is TGTGCCAGCAGCGACTCCGGGACTTCCTCCTACGAGCAGTACTTC. V gene TRBV2 combines with J gene TRBJ2-7, with D possibly matching TRBD2 (6 bases). The CDR3 extends over 15 amino acids. V was shortened by 6 bases and J by 0 bases, with 15 bases between the two germline ends. Germline CDR1 and CDR2: SNHLY and FYNNEI.

This clone occurred a few times. The chain joins TRBV7-9 to TRBJ2-2, with a possible D match to TRBD1 (5 bases). The CDR3 spans 10 residues. The germline V gene encodes CDR1 SEHNR and CDR2 FQNEAQ (reference sequence). CDR3 bases: TGTTCCACAGGATCCGGGGAGCTGTTTTTT. It codes for CSTGSGELFF.